This T cell receptor beta chain is from a study of T-cell memory formation after mild COVID-19. Study observations and caveats: Within pre-infection memory, some responding clones were found, suggesting cross-reactive memory joined. Contracting CD4+ clones were located mainly in CM and EM, and CD8+ clones in EMRA.

Many counts were recorded for this clonotype. The antigen remains unidentified. The CDR3 is 15 residues long. Trimming cost V 3 bases and J 2 bases; bases outside gene matches: 6. Germline CDR1 reads SGHAT; CDR2 reads FQDESV (reference sequence). The TCR alpha and TCR beta cDNA libraries, bearing sample barcodes and UMIs, were generated by 5'RACE using constant-segment primers. TCRdb fed the 5' RACE reads into MiXCR, producing one record per CDR3 protein. The sample contains about 400,000 distinct CDR3 sequences, approximately 15% of which appear only once. The chain is built from TRBV11-1 and TRBJ2-5, with 7 bases fitting TRBD2. The TCR sequence derives from a man younger than 35 who had mild COVID-19 (a few samples of this study predate the infection). Cell type and time point are not known. Sequenced: PBMCs or a T cell subset sorted from them (not recorded which). The CDR3 spells CASSLWGTTQETQYF. The CDR3 region has the DNA TGTGCCAGCAGCTTGTGGGGGACTACTCAAGAGACCCAGTACTTC.